This paragraph covers one TCR beta chain sequence. What it binds is unknown. This entry comes from a study of OX40 agonist ivuxolimab in advanced cancers. Study-level background: Earlier anti-PD-1, anti-PD-L1 or anti-CTLA-4 therapy was permitted; roughly 42% had received some. Findings and limits, study-wide: The expanded peripheral T cells' antigen specificity was not determined. At 0.1 to 3.0 mg/kg and by week 6, clonal expansion occurred in CD4+ and CD8+ blood T cells.

The CDR3 has 18 residues. TCRdb keeps only in-frame clones here, not all; method: immunoSEQ multiplex PCR. The sample has 45,000 or so clones; about nine tenths are singletons. The TCR comes from an adult with an advanced solid tumor such as melanoma, head and neck, liver or kidney cancer. Sequenced here: CD4+ or CD8+ T cells sorted from blood, sampled in a trial of the OX40 agonist ivuxolimab. V usage is TRBV21-1 and J usage is TRBJ1-6; the listed D gene, TRBD1, was not tested against the DNA. TRBV21-1 is a documented pseudogene. The CDR3 nucleotides are TGTGCCAGCAGCAAAGAGAGGGGGCGAAGCTCCTATAATTCACCCCTCCACTTT. It is translated as CASSKERGRSSYNSPLHF.